This TCR beta chain was recorded in a study of spatial heterogeneity in lung cancer. In the study overall: Follow-up PBMC specimens underwent sequencing when available; their median timing was around 2 years after resection. The study observed each unique TCR and UMI combination more than ten times on average in raw reads.

The CDR3 is made up of 13 amino acids. Germline-derived CDR1 and CDR2 are SGHVS and FQNEAQ. Trimming shortened V by 1 base and J by 5 bases, and 8 bases separated the two germline ends. Each TCR cDNA molecule bore a unique molecular identifier. TCRdb analysed the 5' RACE reads with MiXCR anew, one entry per CDR3 protein. There are 51,000 or so distinct CDR3 sequences in the sample; around 6.7% occur only once, and around 33% lies in the top ten. As for this clonotype: Its antigen remains unidentified.

Whole-study findings and limits: Resection saw ubiquitous expanded tumor TCRs appear in blood more than follow-up did.

Regarding time point: blood at routine non-recurrence follow-up after resection. No cells were sorted before sequencing. The whole RNA sequenced was extracted from tumor, nontumor lung or frozen PBMC. The rearrangement joins TRBV7-8 to TRBJ2-5; D might be TRBD2 (6 bases). This sample comprised PBMCs, obtained at follow-up. This clonotype was sampled from a female donor with early-stage non-small cell lung cancer. The CDR3 DNA reads TGTGCCAGCAGCTTAGGAGGGAGGGAGACCCAGTACTTC. Amino acids: CASSLGGRETQYF. Using reference TRBV7-8 and TRBJ2-5 for the parts outside the CDR3, the full variable domain is GAGVSQSPRYKVAKRGQDVALRCDPISGHVSLFWYQQALGQGPEFLTYFQNEAQLDKSGLPSDRFFAERPEGSVSTLKIQRTQQEDSAVYLCASSLGGRETQYFGPGTRLLVL.